This T cell receptor beta chain is drawn from a study of blood T cell repertoires in COVID-19. At the level of the study: The samples span acute and convalescent COVID-19 from the United States, Italy and Spain. In each case, the material was cDNA or gDNA derived from T cells, B-cell-depleted T cells, or PBMCs.

Some clones are missing from TCRdb's copy, which holds only in-frame ones; the method was immunoSEQ multiplex PCR. Here the sample spans roughly 380,000 clones, about four fifths being singletons. The CDR3 runs to 13 residues. Germline loops: CDR1 SGHNT, CDR2 YYREEE (reference sequence). Trimming removed 5 bases at V and 2 bases at J, with 8 bases between. Sequencing was performed on peripheral blood. The origin of this receptor is a human donor with acute or convalescent COVID-19. The donor label of this sample is uncertain. The J gene is TRBJ2-1, the V gene TRBV5-4; D might be TRBD2 (5 bases). The CDR3 DNA sequence: TGTGCCAGCAGTTTAGCGCCCTACAATGAGCAGTTCTTC. Translated, it gives CASSLAPYNEQFF.